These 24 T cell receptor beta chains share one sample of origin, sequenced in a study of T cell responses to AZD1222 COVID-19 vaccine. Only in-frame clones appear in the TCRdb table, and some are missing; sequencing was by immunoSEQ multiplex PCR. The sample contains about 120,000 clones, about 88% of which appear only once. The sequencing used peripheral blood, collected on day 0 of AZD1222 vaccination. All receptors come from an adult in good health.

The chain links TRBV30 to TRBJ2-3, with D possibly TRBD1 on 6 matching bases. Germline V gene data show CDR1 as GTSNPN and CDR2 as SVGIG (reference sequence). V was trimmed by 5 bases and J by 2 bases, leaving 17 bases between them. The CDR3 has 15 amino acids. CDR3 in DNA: TGTGCCTGGGAGGGGGTTGGCGGGTACACAGATACGCAGTATTTT. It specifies CAWEGVGGYTDTQYF.

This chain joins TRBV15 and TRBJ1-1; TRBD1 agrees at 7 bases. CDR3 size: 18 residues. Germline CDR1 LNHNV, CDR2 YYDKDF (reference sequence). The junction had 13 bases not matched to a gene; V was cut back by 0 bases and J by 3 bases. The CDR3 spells CATSREGGQTPTDTEAFF. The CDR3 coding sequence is TGTGCCACCAGCAGAGAGGGGGGACAGACTCCCACGGACACTGAAGCTTTCTTT.

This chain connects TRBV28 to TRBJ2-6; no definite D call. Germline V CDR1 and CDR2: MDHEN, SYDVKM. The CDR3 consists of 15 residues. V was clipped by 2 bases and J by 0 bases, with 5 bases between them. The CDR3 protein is CASSLIGSGANVLTF. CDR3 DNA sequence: TGTGCCAGCAGTTTAATTGGCTCTGGGGCCAACGTCCTGACTTTC.

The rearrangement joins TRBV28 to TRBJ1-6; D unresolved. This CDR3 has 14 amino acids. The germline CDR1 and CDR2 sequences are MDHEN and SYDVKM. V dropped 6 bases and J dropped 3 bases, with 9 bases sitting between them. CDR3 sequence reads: CASSLRVYNSPLHF. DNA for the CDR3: TGTGCCAGCAGCCTCCGGGTCTATAATTCACCCCTCCACTTT.

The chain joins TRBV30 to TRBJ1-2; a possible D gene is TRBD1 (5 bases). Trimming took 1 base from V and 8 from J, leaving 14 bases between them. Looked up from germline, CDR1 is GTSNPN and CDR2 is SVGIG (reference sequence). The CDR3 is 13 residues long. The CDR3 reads CAWSEVGARGYTF. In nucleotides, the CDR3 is TGTGCCTGGAGTGAGGTCGGGGCGCGAGGCTACACCTTC.

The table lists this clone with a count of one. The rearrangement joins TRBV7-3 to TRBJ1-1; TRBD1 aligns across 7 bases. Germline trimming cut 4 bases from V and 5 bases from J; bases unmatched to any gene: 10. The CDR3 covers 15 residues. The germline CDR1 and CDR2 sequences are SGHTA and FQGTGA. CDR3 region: CASSSDTGVFTEAFF. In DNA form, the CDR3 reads TGTGCCAGCAGCTCCGACACAGGGGTTTTTACTGAAGCTTTCTTT.

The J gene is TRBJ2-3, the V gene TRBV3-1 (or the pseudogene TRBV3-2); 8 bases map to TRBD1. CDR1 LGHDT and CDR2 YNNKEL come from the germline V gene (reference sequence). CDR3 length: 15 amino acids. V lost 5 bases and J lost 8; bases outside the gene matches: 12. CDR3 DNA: TGTGCCAGCAGCGCCGTACCGACAGGGGAAGGTACGCAGTATTTT. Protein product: CASSAVPTGEGTQYF.

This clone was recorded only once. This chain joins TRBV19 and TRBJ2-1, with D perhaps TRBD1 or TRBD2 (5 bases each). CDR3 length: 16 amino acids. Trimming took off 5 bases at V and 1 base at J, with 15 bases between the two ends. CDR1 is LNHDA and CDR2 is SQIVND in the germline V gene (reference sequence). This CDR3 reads CASSSAGTPSYNEQFF. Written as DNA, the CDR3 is TGTGCCAGTAGTTCAGCAGGGACCCCTTCCTACAATGAGCAGTTCTTC.

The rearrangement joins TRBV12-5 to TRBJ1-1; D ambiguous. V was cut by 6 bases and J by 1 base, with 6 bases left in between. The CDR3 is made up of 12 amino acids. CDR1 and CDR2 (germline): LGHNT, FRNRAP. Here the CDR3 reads CASGQENTEAFF. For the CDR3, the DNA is TGTGCTAGTGGGCAAGAGAACACTGAAGCTTTCTTT. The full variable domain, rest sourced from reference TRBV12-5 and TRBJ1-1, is DARVTQTPRHKVTEMGQEVTMRCQPILGHNTVFWYRQTMMQGLELLAYFRNRAPLDDSGMPKDRFSAEMPDATLATLKIQPSEPRDSAVYFCASGQENTEAFFGQGTRLTVV.

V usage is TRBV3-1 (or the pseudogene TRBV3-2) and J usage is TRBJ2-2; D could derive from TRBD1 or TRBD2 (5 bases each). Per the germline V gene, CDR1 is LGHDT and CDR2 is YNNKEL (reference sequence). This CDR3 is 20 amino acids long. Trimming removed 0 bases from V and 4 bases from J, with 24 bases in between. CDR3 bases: TGTGCCAGCAGCCAAGATAACGGTCAGGGAACACGAGGACTCACCGGGGAGCTGTTTTTT. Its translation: CASSQDNGQGTRGLTGELFF.

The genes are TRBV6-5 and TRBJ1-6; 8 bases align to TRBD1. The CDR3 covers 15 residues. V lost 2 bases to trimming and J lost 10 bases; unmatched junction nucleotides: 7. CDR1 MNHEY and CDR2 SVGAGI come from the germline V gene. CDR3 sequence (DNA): TGTGCCAGCAGTTACGAGGGGACAGGCAGATCACCCCTCCACTTT. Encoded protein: CASSYEGTGRSPLHF.

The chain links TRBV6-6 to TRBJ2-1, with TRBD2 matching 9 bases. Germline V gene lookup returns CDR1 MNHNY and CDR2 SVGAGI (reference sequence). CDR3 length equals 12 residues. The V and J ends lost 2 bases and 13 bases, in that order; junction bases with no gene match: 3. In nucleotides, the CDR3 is TGTGCCAGCAGTTACCCTAGCGGGGTTCAGTTCTTC. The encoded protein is CASSYPSGVQFF.

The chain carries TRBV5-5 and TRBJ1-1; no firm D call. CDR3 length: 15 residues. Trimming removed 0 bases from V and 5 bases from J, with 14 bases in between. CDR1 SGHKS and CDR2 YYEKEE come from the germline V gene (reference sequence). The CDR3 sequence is CASSLAGGSETEAFF. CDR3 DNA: TGTGCCAGCAGCTTGGCCGGTGGGTCCGAGACTGAAGCTTTCTTT.

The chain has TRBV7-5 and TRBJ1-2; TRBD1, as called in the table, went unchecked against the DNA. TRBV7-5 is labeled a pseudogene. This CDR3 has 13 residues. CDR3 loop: CARSPTGSYGYTF. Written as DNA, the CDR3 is TGTGCCAGAAGCCCGACAGGGTCCTATGGCTACACCTTC.

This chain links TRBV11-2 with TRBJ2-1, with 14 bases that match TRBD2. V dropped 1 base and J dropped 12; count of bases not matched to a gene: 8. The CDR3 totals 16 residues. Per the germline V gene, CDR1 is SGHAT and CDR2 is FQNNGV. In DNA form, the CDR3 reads TGTGCCAGCAGCTTAGGAGGACTAGCGGGGGGCCTGGGGCAGTTCTTC. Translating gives CASSLGGLAGGLGQFF.

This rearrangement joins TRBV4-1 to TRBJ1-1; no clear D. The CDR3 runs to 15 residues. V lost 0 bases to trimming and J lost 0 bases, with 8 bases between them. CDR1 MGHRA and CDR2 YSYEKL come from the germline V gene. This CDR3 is CASSQDWEVNTEAFF. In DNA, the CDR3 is TGCGCCAGCAGCCAAGATTGGGAAGTGAACACTGAAGCTTTCTTT.

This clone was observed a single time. CDR3 residues: CASSSTGISNQPQHF. In DNA, the CDR3 is TGTGCCAGCAGCTCGACAGGGATAAGCAATCAGCCCCAGCATTTT. The V call is TRBV7-9, the J call TRBJ1-5, with 7 bases aligning to TRBD1. The CDR3 totals 15 residues. Germline V lookup: CDR1 SEHNR, CDR2 FQNEAQ (reference sequence). J was trimmed by 1 base and V by 4 bases; bases with no gene match: 4.

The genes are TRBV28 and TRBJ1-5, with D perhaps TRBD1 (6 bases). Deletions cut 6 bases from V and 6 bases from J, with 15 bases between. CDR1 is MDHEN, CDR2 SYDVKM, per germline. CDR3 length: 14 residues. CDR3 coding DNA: TGTGCCAGCAGCGGACTAGGAGGGGGTCAGCCCCAGCATTTT. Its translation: CASSGLGGGQPQHF.

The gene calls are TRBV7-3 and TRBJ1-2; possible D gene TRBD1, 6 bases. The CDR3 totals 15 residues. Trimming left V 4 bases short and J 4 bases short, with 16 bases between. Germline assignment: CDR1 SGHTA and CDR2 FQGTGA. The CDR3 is CASSWKAGEGYGYTF. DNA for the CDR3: TGTGCCAGCAGCTGGAAGGCAGGGGAGGGCTATGGCTACACCTTC.

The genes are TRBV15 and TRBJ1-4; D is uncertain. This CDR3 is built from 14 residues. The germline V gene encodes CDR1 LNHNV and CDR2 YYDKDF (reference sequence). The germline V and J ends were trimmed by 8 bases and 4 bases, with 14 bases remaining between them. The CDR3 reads CATDFHGLNEKLFF. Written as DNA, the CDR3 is TGTGCCACCGACTTTCATGGTCTTAATGAAAAACTGTTTTTT.

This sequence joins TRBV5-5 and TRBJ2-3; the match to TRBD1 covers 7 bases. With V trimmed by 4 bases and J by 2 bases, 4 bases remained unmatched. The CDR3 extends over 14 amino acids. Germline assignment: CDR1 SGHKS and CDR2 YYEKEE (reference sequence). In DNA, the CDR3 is TGTGCCAGCAGCATAGGGACAGACACAGATACGCAGTATTTT. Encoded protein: CASSIGTDTDTQYF.

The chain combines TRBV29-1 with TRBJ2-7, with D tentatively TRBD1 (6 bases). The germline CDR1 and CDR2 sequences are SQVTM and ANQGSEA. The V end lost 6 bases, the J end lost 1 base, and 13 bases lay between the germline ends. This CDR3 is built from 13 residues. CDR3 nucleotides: TGCAGCGTGCTGACAGGAGGATCCTACGAGCAGTACTTC. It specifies CSVLTGGSYEQYF.

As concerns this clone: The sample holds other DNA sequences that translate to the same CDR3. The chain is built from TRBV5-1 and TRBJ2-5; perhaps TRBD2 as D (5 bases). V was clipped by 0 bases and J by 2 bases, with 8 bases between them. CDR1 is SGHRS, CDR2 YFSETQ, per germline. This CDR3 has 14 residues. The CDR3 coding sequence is TGCGCCAGCAGCTTGGGCCGGGGACAAGAGACCCAGTACTTC. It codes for CASSLGRGQETQYF.

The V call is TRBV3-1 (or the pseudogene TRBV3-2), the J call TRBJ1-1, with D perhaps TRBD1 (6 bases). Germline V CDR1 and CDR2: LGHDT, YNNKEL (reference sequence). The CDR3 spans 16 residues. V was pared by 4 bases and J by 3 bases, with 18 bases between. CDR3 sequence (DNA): TGTGCCAGCAGCCCTATAAGTGAGGGGGGAGACACTGAAGCTTTCTTT. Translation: CASSPISEGGDTEAFF.